What follows is one TCR beta chain and its context. Assay used: immunoSEQ multiplex PCR; TCRdb lists only in-frame clones, some missing. The profile shows about 280,000 clones, roughly 80% of them singletons. These data belong to a study of blood T cell repertoires in COVID-19. The overall study: Sites in the United States, Italy and Spain provided acute and convalescent COVID-19 samples.

Germline V CDR1 and CDR2: LGHNA, YSLEER. V trimming: 2 bases; J trimming: 5 bases; junction bases outside the gene matches: 6. This CDR3 spans 17 amino acids. This clonotype originated in a woman aged 45-65 years who had recovered from COVID-19. The V call is TRBV4-3, the J call TRBJ2-1; 13 bases are shared with TRBD2. The sample consisted of peripheral blood. The CDR3: CASSQIKGLAGDNEQFF. The DNA of the CDR3 is TGCGCCAGCAGCCAAATTAAAGGACTAGCGGGAGACAATGAGCAGTTCTTC.